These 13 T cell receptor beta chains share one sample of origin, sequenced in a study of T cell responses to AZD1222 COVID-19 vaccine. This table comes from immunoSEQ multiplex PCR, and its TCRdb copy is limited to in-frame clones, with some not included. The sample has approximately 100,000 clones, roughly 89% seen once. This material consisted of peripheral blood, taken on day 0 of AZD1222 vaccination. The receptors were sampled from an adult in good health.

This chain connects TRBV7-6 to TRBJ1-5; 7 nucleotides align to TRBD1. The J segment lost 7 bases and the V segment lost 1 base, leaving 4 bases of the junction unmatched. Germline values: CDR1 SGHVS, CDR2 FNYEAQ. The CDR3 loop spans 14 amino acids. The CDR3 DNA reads TGTGCCAGCAGCTTAGGCCAGGGGGGGCAGCCCCAGCATTTT. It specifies CASSLGQGGQPQHF.

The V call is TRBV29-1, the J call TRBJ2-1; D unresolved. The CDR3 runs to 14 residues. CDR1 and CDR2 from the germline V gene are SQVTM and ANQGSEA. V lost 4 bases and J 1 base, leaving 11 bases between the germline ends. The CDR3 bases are TGCAGCGTTGCCCCCTTCAGGTCCTACAATGAGCAGTTCTTC. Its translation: CSVAPFRSYNEQFF.

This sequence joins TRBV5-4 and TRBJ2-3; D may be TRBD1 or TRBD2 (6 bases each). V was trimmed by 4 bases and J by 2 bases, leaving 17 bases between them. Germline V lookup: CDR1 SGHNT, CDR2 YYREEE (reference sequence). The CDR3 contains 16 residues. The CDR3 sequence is CASSAWRDTFTDTQYF. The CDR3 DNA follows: TGTGCCAGCAGCGCCTGGCGGGACACCTTCACAGATACGCAGTATTTT.

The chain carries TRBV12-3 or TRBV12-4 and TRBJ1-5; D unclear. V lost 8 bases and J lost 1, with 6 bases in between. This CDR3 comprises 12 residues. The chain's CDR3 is CASGASNQPQHF. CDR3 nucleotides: TGTGCCAGCGGAGCAAGCAATCAGCCCCAGCATTTT.

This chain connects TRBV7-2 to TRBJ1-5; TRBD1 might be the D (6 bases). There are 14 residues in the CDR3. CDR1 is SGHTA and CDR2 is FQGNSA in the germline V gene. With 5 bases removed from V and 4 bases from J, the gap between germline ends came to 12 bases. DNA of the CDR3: TGTGCCAGCAGCATAGAGACAGGTAATCAGCCCCAGCATTTT. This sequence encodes CASSIETGNQPQHF.

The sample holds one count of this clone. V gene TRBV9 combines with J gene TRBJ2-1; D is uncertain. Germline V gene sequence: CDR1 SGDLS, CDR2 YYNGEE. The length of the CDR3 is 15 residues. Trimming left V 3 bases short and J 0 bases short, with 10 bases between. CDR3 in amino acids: CASSDHSYSYNEQFF. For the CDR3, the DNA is TGTGCCAGCAGCGACCACTCATACTCCTACAATGAGCAGTTCTTC.

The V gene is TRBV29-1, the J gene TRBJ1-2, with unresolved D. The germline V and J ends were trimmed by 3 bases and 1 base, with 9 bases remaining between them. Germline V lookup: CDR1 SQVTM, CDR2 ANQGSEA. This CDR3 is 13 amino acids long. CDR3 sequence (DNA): TGCAGCGTTGAGGACGGATTTAACTATGGCTACACCTTC. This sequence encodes CSVEDGFNYGYTF. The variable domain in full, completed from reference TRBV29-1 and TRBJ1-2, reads SAVISQKPSRDICQRGTSLTIQCQVDSQVTMMFWYRQQPGQSLTLIATANQGSEATYESGFVIDKFPISRPNLTFSTLTVSNMSPEDSSIYLCSVEDGFNYGYTFGSGTRLTVV.

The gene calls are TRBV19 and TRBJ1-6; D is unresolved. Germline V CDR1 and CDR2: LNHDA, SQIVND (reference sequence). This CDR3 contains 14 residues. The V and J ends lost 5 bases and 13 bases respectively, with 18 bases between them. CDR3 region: CASSPDTLRMPLHF. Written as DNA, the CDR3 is TGTGCCAGTAGTCCAGACACATTGAGGATGCCCCTCCACTTT.

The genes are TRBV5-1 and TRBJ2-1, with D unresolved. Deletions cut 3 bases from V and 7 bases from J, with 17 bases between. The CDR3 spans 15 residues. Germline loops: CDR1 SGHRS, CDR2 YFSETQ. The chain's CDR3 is CASSSVVGNFNEQFF. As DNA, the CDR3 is TGCGCCAGCAGCTCGGTGGTGGGGAATTTTAATGAGCAGTTCTTC.

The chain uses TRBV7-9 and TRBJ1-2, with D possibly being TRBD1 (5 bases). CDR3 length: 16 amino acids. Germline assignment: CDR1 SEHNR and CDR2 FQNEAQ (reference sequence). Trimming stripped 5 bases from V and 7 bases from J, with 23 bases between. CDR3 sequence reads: CASSPPLTEADGGYTF. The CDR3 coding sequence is TGTGCCAGCAGCCCCCCTTTGACAGAGGCCGACGGTGGCTACACCTTC.

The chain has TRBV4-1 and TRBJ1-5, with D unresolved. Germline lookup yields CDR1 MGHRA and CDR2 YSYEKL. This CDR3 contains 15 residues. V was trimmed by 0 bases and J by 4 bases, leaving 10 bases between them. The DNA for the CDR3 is TGCGCCAGCAGCCAAGATCCCCTCCGGAATCAGCCCCAGCATTTT. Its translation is CASSQDPLRNQPQHF.

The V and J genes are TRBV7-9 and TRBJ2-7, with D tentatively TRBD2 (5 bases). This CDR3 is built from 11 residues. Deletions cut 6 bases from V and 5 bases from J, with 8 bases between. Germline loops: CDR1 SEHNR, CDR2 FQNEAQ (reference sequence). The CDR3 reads CASSYGDEQYF. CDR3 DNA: TGTGCCAGCAGTTACGGGGACGAGCAGTACTTC.

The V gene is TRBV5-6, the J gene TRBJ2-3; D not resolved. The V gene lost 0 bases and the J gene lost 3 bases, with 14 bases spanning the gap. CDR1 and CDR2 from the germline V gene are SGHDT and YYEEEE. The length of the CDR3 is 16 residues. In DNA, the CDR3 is TGTGCCAGCAGCTTGGAACGGCTTTGGGCAACAGATACGCAGTATTTT. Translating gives CASSLERLWATDTQYF.